Listed below are T cell receptor beta chains from one sample, sequenced in a study of blood T cells in healthy people across ages. TCRdb re-called the 5' RACE reads through MiXCR, storing one row per CDR3 protein. The sample lists roughly 800,000 distinct CDR3 sequences; 30% to 45% were seen once. Specimen: blood. These receptors were taken from a man younger than 35 in good health. CDR3s include the opening cysteine and the closing phenylalanine or tryptophan. A D gene is named only where the DNA matches it firmly. Size is stated for part of the rows, as once, few or many counts, or as a class when the clone is expanded.

j_call | clone_size | v_call | d_call | cdr3_aa | cdr3_nt
TRBJ2-7 | NA | TRBV7-2 | NA | CASSPARGAPYEQYF | TGTGCCAGCAGCCCCGCGAGGGGCGCCCCCTACGAGCAGTACTTC
TRBJ2-4 | NA | TRBV20-1 | NA | CSARDVSLGLSKNIQYF | TGCAGTGCTAGAGATGTTTCCCTGGGGCTATCCAAAAACATTCAGTACTTC
TRBJ1-2 | NA | TRBV4-1 | NA | CASRLRQSNYGYTF | TGCGCCAGCAGACTTCGACAGAGCAACTATGGCTACACCTTC
TRBJ1-6 | NA | TRBV6-6 | NA | CASSFPGTSVFLHF | TGTGCCAGCAGTTTCCCGGGGACTTCTGTATTCCTCCACTTT
TRBJ2-1 | few | TRBV7-2 | NA | CASSLAGAKYNEQFF | TGTGCCAGCAGCTTAGCGGGGGCAAAATACAATGAGCAGTTCTTC
TRBJ2-7 | NA | TRBV7-9 | NA | CASSFSPDEQYF | TGTGCCAGCAGCTTCTCTCCCGACGAGCAGTACTTC
TRBJ2-3 | NA | TRBV12-3/TRBV12-4 | TRBD2 | CASSRIGGASTDTQYF | TGTGCCAGCAGTCGAATCGGGGGGGCTAGCACAGATACGCAGTATTTT
TRBJ2-3 | NA | TRBV28 | NA | CASSSSGQGQRGDTQYF | TGTGCCAGCAGTAGCTCGGGGCAGGGGCAAAGAGGGGATACGCAGTATTTT
TRBJ2-3 | NA | TRBV5-6 | TRBD1 | CASSSLRGYRSPGDTQYF | TGTGCCAGCAGCTCTCTCAGGGGGTACAGATCGCCGGGAGATACGCAGTATTTT
TRBJ2-2 | NA | TRBV5-1 | NA | CASSLRGTANTGELFF | TGCGCCAGCAGCTTGAGAGGGACGGCCAACACCGGGGAGCTGTTTTTT
TRBJ2-1 | NA | TRBV4-1 | NA | CASSQDSVGYEQFF | TGCGCCAGCAGCCAAGACTCAGTCGGGTATGAGCAGTTCTTC
TRBJ2-1 | NA | TRBV7-2 | TRBD2 | CASSLSSGGSSYNERFF | TGTGCCAGCAGCTTGTCGAGCGGGGGTAGCTCCTACAATGAGCGGTTCTTC
TRBJ2-1 | few | TRBV3-1 | TRBD2 | CASSQGGVAGRNNEQFF | TGTGCCAGCAGCCAGGGGGGGGTAGCGGGGCGGAACAATGAGCAGTTCTTC
TRBJ1-1 | NA | TRBV6-2/TRBV6-3 | NA | CASTPGREDTEAFF | TGTGCCAGCACCCCAGGTAGGGAGGACACTGAAGCTTTCTTT
TRBJ1-6 | few | TRBV6-5 | NA | CASRPVGRNSPLHF | TGTGCCAGCAGACCCGTCGGGCGTAATTCACCCCTCCACTTT
TRBJ2-5 | once | TRBV7-2 | NA | CASSPDRGPTNEQYF | TGTGCCAGCAGCCCAGATCGGGGGCCCACCAATGAGCAGTACTTC
TRBJ2-7 | many | TRBV7-2 | NA | CASSLAGQISYEQYF | TGTGCCAGCAGCTTAGCTGGACAGATCTCCTACGAGCAGTACTTC
TRBJ1-6 | few | TRBV20-1 | NA | CSARDLRAGGGSPLHF | TGCAGTGCTAGAGATCTTCGGGCGGGAGGTGGTTCACCCCTCCACTTT
TRBJ2-3 | NA | TRBV12-3/TRBV12-4 | NA | CASSPIADAQYF | TGTGCCAGCAGTCCTATAGCAGATGCGCAGTATTTT
TRBJ1-4 | NA | TRBV7-9 | NA | CASSWGGTNEELFF | TGTGCCAGCAGCTGGGGAGGGACTAATGAAGAACTGTTTTTT
TRBJ2-7 | many | TRBV6-5 | NA | CASSQQDYYEQYF | TGTGCCAGCAGTCAACAGGACTACTACGAGCAGTACTTC
TRBJ2-1 | NA | TRBV29-1 | TRBD1 | CSVVVGQGGEQFF | TGCAGCGTTGTCGTGGGACAGGGGGGTGAGCAGTTCTTC
TRBJ1-5 | NA | TRBV19 | NA | CASYGTASGNQPQHF | TGTGCCAGTTACGGGACCGCGTCGGGCAATCAGCCCCAGCATTTT
TRBJ1-2 | many | TRBV9 | NA | CASSVTQGRVDGYTF | TGTGCCAGCAGCGTAACCCAGGGTCGAGTTGACGGCTACACCTTC
TRBJ2-2 | many | TRBV4-3 | NA | CASSQVRNTGELFF | TGCGCCAGCAGCCAAGTTAGGAACACCGGGGAGCTGTTTTTT
TRBJ2-3 | NA | TRBV6-2/TRBV6-3 | TRBD2 | CASSYYRLAGGSDTQYF | TGTGCCAGCAGTTACTACCGACTAGCGGGGGGGTCCGATACGCAGTATTTT